Following are 10 T cell receptor beta chains from one sample sequenced in a study of T-cell memory formation after mild COVID-19. TCRdb ran MiXCR on the 5' RACE reads and lists one entry per CDR3 protein. The data show around 310,000 distinct CDR3 sequences, roughly 13% seen once. The sequenced sample consisted of PBMCs or a T cell subset sorted from them (not recorded which). These receptors were taken from a man aged 18-30 years who had mild COVID-19 (a few samples of this study predate the infection). Cell type and time point are not known.

The gene calls are TRBV19 and TRBJ2-7; D gene ambiguous. V lost 3 bases, J lost 5 bases, and 11 bases lay in between. The CDR3 is made up of 13 amino acids. CDR1 and CDR2 (germline): LNHDA, SQIVND (reference sequence). The CDR3 here is CASSIRQSDEQYF. The DNA for the CDR3 is TGTGCCAGTAGTATCCGGCAGAGCGACGAGCAGTACTTC. The full variable domain, completed using reference TRBV19 and TRBJ2-7, is DGGITQSPKYLFRKEGQNVTLSCEQNLNHDAMYWYRQDPGQGLRLIYYSQIVNDFQKGDIAEGYSVSREKKESFPLTVTSAQKNPTAFYLCASSIRQSDEQYFGPGTRLTVT.

The V call is TRBV10-3, the J call TRBJ1-5; TRBD1 might be the D (5 bases). The ends were cut back, 3 bases at V and 2 bases at J, with 11 bases in the middle. The CDR3 contains 15 residues. CDR1 is ENHRY and CDR2 is SYGVKD in the germline V gene. The CDR3 sequence is CAISDWGGGNQPQHF. Here the CDR3 DNA reads TGTGCCATCAGTGACTGGGGGGGGGGCAATCAGCCCCAGCATTTT.

This clonotype has only a few counts. This rearrangement joins TRBV7-2 to TRBJ2-1; TRBD1 agrees at 7 bases. With V trimmed by 4 bases and J by 0 bases, 3 bases remained unmatched. Looked up from germline, CDR1 is SGHTA and CDR2 is FQGNSA. The CDR3 loop spans 15 amino acids. CDR3 loop: CASSSDRASYNEQFF. CDR3 coding DNA: TGTGCCAGCAGCTCTGACAGGGCCTCCTACAATGAGCAGTTCTTC. The variable domain in full, completed from reference TRBV7-2 and TRBJ2-1, reads GAGVSQSPSNKVTEKGKDVELRCDPISGHTALYWYRQSLGQGLEFLIYFQGNSAPDKSGLPSDRFSAERTGGSVSTLTIQRTQQEDSAVYLCASSSDRASYNEQFFGPGTRLTVL.

This clonotype turned up a few times. The chain joins TRBV25-1 to TRBJ2-5, with a weak D call TRBD1 (5 bases). In germline, CDR1 is MGHDK, CDR2 SYGVNS. CDR3 length: 14 amino acids. Trimming stripped 1 base from V and 3 bases from J, with 9 bases between. CDR3 sequence: CASSESAREETQYF. The DNA for the CDR3 is TGTGCCAGCAGTGAATCGGCCAGGGAAGAGACCCAGTACTTC.

At least ten counts were recorded for this clonotype. The V call is TRBV5-6, the J call TRBJ2-3, with D possibly being TRBD1 (6 bases). Trimming took 0 bases from V and 3 from J, leaving 17 bases between them. Germline V gene data show CDR1 as SGHDT and CDR2 as YYEEEE. The CDR3 loop spans 17 amino acids. CDR3 nucleotide sequence: TGTGCCAGCAGCTTGGGCCCCGGGACACCGAGGACAGATACGCAGTATTTT. This sequence encodes CASSLGPGTPRTDTQYF.

CDR3 DNA sequence: TGTGCCAGCAGTTCCGATTTGGAGTCCCGATACAATCAGCCCCAGCATTTT. This gives the protein CASSSDLESRYNQPQHF. The chain employs TRBV12-3 or TRBV12-4 and TRBJ1-5; no reliable D call. V lost 4 bases, J lost 3 bases, and 19 bases lay in between. The CDR3 has 17 amino acids.

This clonotype showed up many times. The chain is built from TRBV14 and TRBJ2-5; a possible D gene is TRBD2 (6 bases). Germline V gene lookup returns CDR1 SGHDN and CDR2 FVKESK. Trimming cost V 2 bases and J 5 bases, with 9 bases left between them. This CDR3 has 13 amino acids. The DNA of the CDR3 is TGTGCCAGCAGCCAATCGGCGGGGGAGACCCAGTACTTC. Protein sequence: CASSQSAGETQYF.

This clonotype turned up a few times. The J gene is TRBJ2-7, the V gene TRBV2; D remains ambiguous. The CDR3 extends over 14 amino acids. Germline V CDR1 and CDR2: SNHLY, FYNNEI. V shed 7 bases and J shed 3 bases, with 16 bases lying between them. CDR3 amino acids: CASTEEASFYEQYF. CDR3 nucleotide sequence: TGTGCCAGCACCGAAGAGGCTTCGTTCTACGAGCAGTACTTC.

The CDR3 nucleotides read TGTGCCAGCAGCTTAGTATCCGGAGGAGCGGCGATGAACACCGGGGAGCTGTTTTTT. Amino acids: CASSLVSGGAAMNTGELFF. The chain combines TRBV7-9 with TRBJ2-2, with D possibly being TRBD2 (5 bases). V was shortened by 1 base and J by 1 base, with 19 bases between the two germline ends. The CDR3 loop spans 19 amino acids. Germline V gives CDR1 SEHNR, CDR2 FQNEAQ (reference sequence).

The rearrangement links TRBV5-1 to TRBJ2-7, with D possibly being TRBD1 (6 bases). V was shortened by 7 bases and J by 2 bases, with 16 bases between the two germline ends. Germline CDR1 SGHRS, CDR2 YFSETQ. The CDR3 is 14 amino acids. The CDR3 DNA follows: TGCGCCAGCGGCCGGGACATTCTAACCTACGAGCAGTACTTC. Translation: CASGRDILTYEQYF.